The 12 T cell receptor beta chains presented below share a single source sample, sequenced in a study of blood T cell repertoires in COVID-19 (dated by TCRdb to the early 2020s). Library method: the immunoSEQ multiplex PCR assay. Here the immuneACCESS table is served through TCRdb, limited to in-frame sequences with V and J called. Missing clones are a known gap in these copies; in checked studies unresolved V genes cover under half, and the rest lacks a known reason. Present in this sample are around 33,000 clones, 60% to 80% of which were seen just once. The ten largest clones add up to over 12% of the sample. Material for sequencing was peripheral blood. The receptor source for this set is a man older than 75 with active or convalescent COVID-19.

The V call is TRBV5-1, the J call TRBJ2-7; 7 bases map to TRBD1. Germline values: CDR1 SGHRS, CDR2 YFSETQ. J was trimmed by 13 bases and V by 4 bases; bases with no gene match: 8. The CDR3 is 11 residues long. CDR3 in DNA: TGCGCCAGCAGCCTAGCCGGGACAGCATACTTC. Its protein product is CASSLAGTAYF. The variable domain in full, with the rest retrieved from reference TRBV5-1 and TRBJ2-7, is KAGVTQTPRYLIKTRGQQVTLSCSPISGHRSVSWYQQTPGQGLQFLFEYFSETQRNKGNFPGRFSGRQFSNSRSEMNVSTLELGDSALYLCASSLAGTAYFGPGTRLTVT.

J is TRBJ1-2 and V is TRBV10-2; no definite D call. V lost 3 bases and J lost 2, with 7 bases in between. The germline V gene has CDR1 WSHSY and CDR2 SAAADI. The CDR3 is 13 amino acids. The CDR3 bases are TGCGCCAGCAGTGACTCACAGAACTATGGCTACACCTTC. Its translation: CASSDSQNYGYTF.

This clone was counted between two and nine times. The chain recombines TRBV14 with TRBJ2-7; 7 bases match TRBD1. The CDR3 length is 15 residues. With V trimmed by 4 bases and J by 3 bases, 9 bases remained unmatched. Germline V gene sequence: CDR1 SGHDN, CDR2 FVKESK. CDR3 region: CASSLGTASYYEQYF. Written as DNA, the CDR3 is TGTGCCAGCAGCCTTGGGACAGCCTCCTACTACGAGCAGTACTTC.

The chain combines TRBV28 with TRBJ2-5; 7 bases agree with TRBD2. CDR1 is MDHEN and CDR2 is SYDVKM in the germline V gene. Losses at the gene ends were 4 bases for V and 2 bases for J; bases not matched to a gene: 10. This CDR3 region has 16 residues. The CDR3 bases are TGTGCCAGCAGTTCCATCTTGGGACTACCGCAAGAGACCCAGTACTTC. Its protein is CASSSILGLPQETQYF.

J is TRBJ2-7 and V is TRBV28, with a tentative D call TRBD1 (6 bases). Trimming took off 7 bases at V and 3 bases at J, with 13 bases between the two ends. The germline V gene has CDR1 MDHEN and CDR2 SYDVKM. The CDR3 has 13 amino acids. The CDR3 loop is CASNRQVRYEQYF. The CDR3 DNA is TGTGCCAGCAACCGACAGGTTCGCTACGAGCAGTACTTC. Using reference TRBV28 and TRBJ2-7 for the parts outside the CDR3, the full variable domain is DVKVTQSSRYLVKRTGEKVFLECVQDMDHENMFWYRQDPGLGLRLIYFSYDVKMKEKGDIPEGYSVSREKKERFSLILESASTNQTSMYLCASNRQVRYEQYFGPGTRLTVT.

The genes are TRBV7-2 and TRBJ1-1; 8 bases line up with TRBD1. V lost 7 bases to trimming and J lost 1 base; unmatched junction nucleotides: 14. CDR1 SGHTA and CDR2 FQGNSA come from the germline V gene. The CDR3 loop spans 17 amino acids. In DNA, the CDR3 is TGTGCCAGCACAACTTCTTCGACAGGGGCGAAGAACACTGAAGCTTTCTTT. This translates into CASTTSSTGAKNTEAFF.

The chain is built from TRBV9 and TRBJ2-1; D call uncertain. CDR1 and CDR2 from the germline V gene are SGDLS and YYNGEE. The CDR3 is 17 amino acids. Trimming pared 0 bases from V and 0 bases from J, leaving 13 bases between. The CDR3 sequence: CASSVDVGSSSYNEQFF. As DNA, the CDR3 is TGTGCCAGCAGCGTAGATGTCGGTTCTAGCTCCTACAATGAGCAGTTCTTC.

A single count supports this clone. The chain has TRBV29-1 and TRBJ2-1, with TRBD2 matching 8 bases. This CDR3 has 12 residues. With V trimmed by 4 bases and J by 11 bases, 7 bases remained unmatched. CDR1 is SQVTM, CDR2 ANQGSEA, per germline. This CDR3 reads CSVGLASTKQFF. CDR3 nucleotide sequence: TGCAGCGTTGGACTAGCGAGCACAAAGCAGTTCTTC.

The rearrangement links TRBV29-1 to TRBJ2-5, with TRBD1 matching 8 bases. This CDR3 region has 13 residues. The V and J ends lost 7 bases and 2 bases, in that order; junction bases with no gene match: 6. Germline CDR1 SQVTM, CDR2 ANQGSEA. CDR3 region: CSADRGRQETQYF. The CDR3 DNA reads TGCAGCGCAGACAGGGGACGACAAGAGACCCAGTACTTC.

The chain has TRBV19 and TRBJ1-2; TRBD1 agrees at 11 bases. Losses at the gene ends were 11 bases for V and 2 bases for J; bases not matched to a gene: 10. This CDR3 region has 15 residues. The V gene's germline CDR1 is LNHDA and CDR2 SQIVND (reference sequence). DNA for the CDR3: TGTGCCGTTAAGGATGGGACAGGGGGAAACTATGGCTACACCTTC. This sequence encodes CAVKDGTGGNYGYTF.

V usage is TRBV7-9 and J usage is TRBJ1-2; 7 bases line up with TRBD1. This CDR3 contains 14 residues. Trimming cost V 5 bases and J 4 bases; bases outside gene matches: 7. Germline assignment: CDR1 SEHNR and CDR2 FQNEAQ (reference sequence). The CDR3 nucleotides are TGTGCCAGCAGCGTGGGACAGAGCATCTATGGCTACACCTTC. Translating gives CASSVGQSIYGYTF.

This clone is medium-sized (0.01 to 0.1%). This chain uses TRBV9 with TRBJ2-7; TRBD2 matches at 10 bases. V was clipped by 0 bases and J by 4 bases; unmatched bases: 4. The germline gives CDR1 SGDLS, CDR2 YYNGEE. This CDR3 region has 15 residues. The CDR3 bases are TGTGCCAGCAGCGTAGGGGGTAGCGGGAGGTACGAGCAGTACTTC. Its protein product is CASSVGGSGRYEQYF.